This TCR beta chain was sequenced in a study of cytomegalovirus exposure and HLA in healthy donors (dated by TCRdb to 2016 to 2017). For the wider study: An earlier analysis of 550 to 700 of the donors reported 250 to 300 Gb of sequence data and some 100 million unique TCR beta sequences from about 179 million T cells. Among about 410 genotyped donors of the cohort, an average of roughly 230,000 unique TCR beta nucleotide sequences was sequenced per donor, of which about 19% were non-productive. Rather than using new phenotypic data, the later analysis identified candidate immune exposures from TCR beta sequences and from how often those sequences occurred across donors. The study aimed to test whether cataloging public T cell receptors could reveal signatures of past pathogen exposure. All discovery cohort repertoires had been generated on a single sequencing platform. To study patterns of TCR occurrence, a later analysis re-analyzed previously published TCR beta repertoires from more than 550 donors and added high-resolution HLA genotyping. An early release that covered 640 HLA-typed donors contained about 300 gigabases of sequencing data and around 85 million unique TCR sequences. Typing coverage varied by locus: 629-630 donors for A, B, C, DRB1 and DQB1; around 560 for DQA1; more than 600 for DPA1; more than 450 for DPB1. An earlier analysis of about 620 of the donors applied high-throughput TCR beta sequencing to assess whether each TCR beta V gene segment acted as functional or pseudogenic. Because of strong linkage in the cohort, five DR-DQ haplotypes were treated as single units for association and clustering. In a later genetic analysis, genome-wide SNP genotypes for about 65% of the roughly 670 donors were used, and that subset was treated as a discovery cohort. Both class I and class II loci were covered by HLA typing, at four-digit resolution. Of the 398 genotyped donors, 81% fell in the genetic ancestry cluster associated with self-reported Caucasian donors. Donor age, sex, ethnicity and CMV serostatus were compiled alongside the repertoire data. High-throughput TCR immunosequencing, statistical association of individual TCRs with disease status, and machine learning were combined to predict cytomegalovirus infection status. Using immunosequencing, the study profiled T cell repertoires from about 610 subjects and related those repertoires to cytomegalovirus serostatus. Besides the first cohort of roughly 640 subjects, a separate validation cohort made up of over 100 different subjects was used. Overall results and qualifications from the work: Most CMV-associated TCR beta chains appeared to be HLA-restricted in a later analysis, and the HLA associations seemed to be driven largely by CMV exposure. In an earlier analysis of around 600 of the donors, most TCR beta V segments were observed in productive rearrangements about 90% or about 30% of the time, broadly matching IMGT annotations. Roughly uniform sequencing depth across donors was assumed in presence/absence analyses, although this assumption may not hold. The classifier was reported to diagnose cytomegalovirus status with high specificity and sensitivity in both the original and validation cohorts. In a later analysis, some 17,000 TCR beta sequences were associated with specific HLA alleles at a false discovery rate of 0.05. The earlier analysis of 450 to 700 of the donors excluded 15 to 20 rarely observed V segments, including chromosome 9 orphons, because counts were too low. Correlated functional status among segregating V segments might be attributable to linkage disequilibrium, but an unknown experimental factor could not be ruled out. Strong co-occurrence of HLA alleles, especially DR and DQ, made assigning TCR associations to individual alleles difficult. Immune exposure information for the cohort was limited to CMV serostatus. In a later analysis, HLA-associated TCR beta chains showed more clonal expansion and lower generation probabilities than non-associated chains that were equally common. In a later analysis, the rate of TCR association differed among HLA loci, with DRB1 alleles having the most associated TCRs and HLA-C alleles having the fewest. Some IMGT-functional V segments, including TRBV6-2 and TRBV6-3, could not be distinguished by the 87-base-pair reads and were therefore excluded. Most TCR sequences were observed very rarely across donors, whereas some public TCRs were present in many individuals. A further reported finding was that TCR beta sequences accurately predicted the HLA-A and HLA-B alleles for most subjects in the first cohort. It was suggested by the authors that the approach could potentially be generalized to other disease states and immunological phenotypes. A cluster of highly shared sequence variants was judged likely to be a technical artifact of the sequencing pipeline. Several of the top co-occurrence clusters appeared to be linked to parvovirus B19, influenza, CMV and Epstein-Barr virus, according to a later analysis. The cohort was sequenced for TCR beta chains only, and without alpha or paired-chain data the features that could be detected were limited. Because some donors lacked HLA typing at each locus, the association tests relied only on the typed subset. According to a later genetic analysis, donors in an Asian-associated ancestry cluster had fewer N-insertions in productive TCRs than the approximately 650-donor mean. The study listed 150 to 200 TCR beta chains as associated with cytomegalovirus. In vitro tests confirmed that a few of the cytomegalovirus-associated TCR beta chains recognize cytomegalovirus antigens. An association between a missense DCLRE1C variant and V-gene and J-gene trimming of TCR beta chains was found in a later genetic analysis and replicated in an independent cohort.

Library preparation used the immunoSEQ multiplex PCR assay. The multiplex PCR relied on a mix of 60 forward primers for TCR Vbeta segments and 13 reverse primers for TCR Jbeta segments. Amplification of the CDR3 region of rearranged TCR beta genes was performed with a multiplex PCR assay on genomic DNA. On the Illumina HiSeq System, the amplified TCR beta libraries were sequenced as 87-base-pair reads. On the study's bioinformatics: Across the roughly 600 repertoires, a later analysis counted 75 million to 90 million unique TCR beta chains, around 11 million of which were shared by at least two donors. Raw reads were error-corrected and collapsed into unique sequences with a nearest-neighbor algorithm that merged closely related sequences to remove PCR and sequencing errors. Alignment of CDR3 sequences to IMGT reference sequences was used to assign V, D and J gene segments. For a sequence to be retained, a match of at least six nucleotides was required to both a V gene segment and a J gene segment. Rearrangements were classified as productive when the CDR3 lacked stop codons and remained in frame with V and J, and all other rearrangements were classified as non-productive. CDR3 was defined by IMGT convention, running from the second conserved V-encoded cysteine to the conserved J-encoded phenylalanine. In an earlier analysis of more than 550 of the donors, sequences lacking an unambiguous match to a single V gene segment were excluded. In an earlier analysis of almost 600 of the donors, a V segment was called functional when productive rearrangements were above 56.7%, and segregating when the standard deviation between donors exceeded 5%. A statistical classification framework was built for diagnosing cytomegalovirus status from the catalog of TCR beta chain sequences. In a later analysis, V and J genes were assigned by comparing TCR nucleotide sequences against IMGT/GENE-DB human TR gene sequences. In a later analysis, CDR3 sequences and most-parsimonious VDJ recombination scenarios were assigned using the TCRdist pipeline. In a later analysis, every TCR beta chain was defined by the combination of its CDR3 amino acid sequence and its V-gene family, and reads without a unique V-gene family were dropped. In a later analysis, approximately 640 highly shared, low-generation-probability nucleotide sequences were removed to address suspected cross-contamination and a sequencing artifact. For each public chain, a later analysis derived a clonal expansion index from normalized ranks of inferred template counts within each repertoire. In a later analysis, generation probabilities were computed with a VDJ recombination model fitted to out-of-frame rearrangements, and the resulting probabilities were checked against IGoR. In a later analysis, TCR-TCR, TCR-HLA and TCR-CMV co-occurrence was scored with hypergeometric tests, and a repertoire-size bias correction was applied to TCR pairs. False discovery rates were estimated in a later analysis by permuting HLA or CMV assignments 20 times. In a later analysis, co-occurring TCRs were grouped using DBSCAN, and TCRdist sequence similarity was added for clustering within HLA-allele-positive subsets. Co-occurrence clustering excluded repertoires with fewer than 30,000 or more than 120,000 public chains, plus five with anomalous nucleotide sharing. TCRdb's version of the immuneACCESS table is confined to in-frame rearrangements and falls short of the full clone set. An unresolved V gene accounts for under half of the shortfall where checked; the remainder is of unknown origin. The DNA gave D and trimming, while V, J and clone size come from that table. This sample gives 200,000 to 250,000 clones in total; around 80% of them show up just once. In total, the top ten clones hold more than 0.6% of the sample.

There are 17 amino acids in the CDR3, from cysteine to phenylalanine inclusive. Just the 51-base CDR3 DNA is kept, in frame starting at base 1. CDR1 and CDR2 are drawn from the germline V gene (reference sequence): GTSNPN, SVGIG. Trimming accounts for 3 bases at V and 4 bases at J, while the number of junction bases matched to no gene is 10. Regarding this clone: No cognate antigen has been identified for it. Nothing much larger sits one base from this clone, and base qualities are not available.

The cohort comprised some 680 healthy bone marrow donors. At the time of sampling, every cohort member was nominally healthy, though immune exposures that went unrecorded were likely present. The donor was CMV seronegative and was included in the group of over 300 seronegative cohort members. A peripheral blood sample was collected from each donor, and TCR beta sequencing was performed on peripheral blood mononuclear cells. Genomic DNA was extracted from the blood cell samples with the Qiagen DNeasy Blood Extraction Kit. The source is a boy aged 2 to 9 in good health and CMV-seronegative. Material: PBMCs. The chain couples TRBV30 to TRBJ2-5, with TRBD2 identical over 14 junction bases. The DNA is TGTGCCTGGAGGTGGGGCCTGGGACTAGCGGGAGCAGAGACCCAGTACTTC. Protein translation: CAWRWGLGLAGAETQYF. When the CDR3 is completed using the reference TRBV30 and TRBJ2-5 genes on either side, the full variable domain is SQTIHQWPATLVQPVGSPLSLECTVEGTSNPNLYWYRQAAGRGLQLLFYSVGIGQISSEVPQNLSASRPQDRQFILSSKKLLLSDSGFYLCAWRWGLGLAGAETQYFGPGTRLLVL.